This TCR beta chain was recovered during a study of sequential checkpoint blockade in melanoma (dated by TCRdb to between 2019 and 2020). Study-wide context: Patients were randomized 1:1 to first-line nivolumab followed by ipilimumab (arm A) or ipilimumab followed by nivolumab (arm B). Both trial sequences were followed by maintenance nivolumab. DNA from 75 to 95 pretreatment melanoma tumor samples underwent TCRbeta immunosequencing. Over 20 patients had matched tumor biopsies taken before treatment and at week 13, after single-agent nivolumab (arm A) or ipilimumab (arm B). About 85% of the matched tumor biopsy pairs taken before and after treatment were from the same lesion.

About this clone itself: There is no known antigen for this receptor. Base qualities were left out, and no much larger clone turns up one base away.

TCRbeta CDR3 regions were immunosequenced from genomic DNA with the immunoSEQ Assay. Genomic DNA was amplified by bias-controlled multiplex PCR before high-throughput sequencing. The published analysis was carried out like this. To quantify the absolute abundance of each unique TCRbeta CDR3 region, the sequences were collapsed and filtered. Clonality, defined as 1 minus Pielou's evenness, was calculated using productive rearrangements only. Tumor T-cell fraction was calculated by normalizing TCRbeta template counts to the amount of usable DNA, which was estimated from several housekeeping genes. A previously published method was used to identify clones with significantly greater frequencies in on-treatment samples than in baseline samples. TCRdb retrieved this table from immuneACCESS and kept in-frame rearrangements only. Not all clones are present; in checked studies, unresolved V genes account for under half, and no reason is known for the remainder. The D gene and trimming were derived from the DNA, and the V and J assignments and clone size from that table. This sample gives about 2,400 clones in total; around 15% of them show up just once. Jointly, the top ten make up roughly 14% of the sample.

In the paper's terms, the treatment or condition label means: randomized to nivolumab then ipilimumab (arm A) or the reverse (arm B). None of the trial patients had been given prior DNA-damaging chemotherapy. CheckMate 064, a randomized, open-label phase II trial of sequential checkpoint blockade, was the source of the samples, all of which came from patients with melanoma. Genomic DNA from formalin-fixed paraffin-embedded (FFPE) tissue samples served as the input for tumor TCR sequencing. The germline V and J ends show losses of 6 bases and 3 bases respectively, and no gene match explains 8 bases of the junction. For CDR1 and CDR2, the germline V gene (reference sequence) lists LNHDA and SQIVND. The CDR3 covers 15 residues, taking in both the cysteine and the phenylalanine. Only the CDR3 part of the read is kept: 45 bases, read in frame from the first base. Overall results and qualifications from the work: Validation of the response-prediction model combining TCR metrics and mutation burden is needed in larger, independent patient cohorts. Small sample sizes and reduced statistical power limited the analyses of tumor T-cell fraction within each arm. PD-L1 staining and CD8+ T-cell counts correlated with tumor T-cell fraction and clonality, whereas mutational load did not. In the nivolumab-first arm (arm A), an association was found between pretreatment tumor TIL clonality and response (P = .04). Patients whose tumor T-cell fraction and clonality increased by week 13 were about 30 times more likely to achieve clinical benefit.

This sequence originates from a human donor with melanoma. The rearrangement combines TRBV19 with TRBJ1-5; the central 7 bases match TRBD1. The sequences come from tumor tissue (inferred from file names), collected from a patient given nivolumab and ipilimumab in sequence. The nucleotide sequence reads TGTGCCAGTAGGCGACGGGACAGTAACAATCAGCCCCAGCATTTT. This encodes CASRRRDSNNQPQHF.